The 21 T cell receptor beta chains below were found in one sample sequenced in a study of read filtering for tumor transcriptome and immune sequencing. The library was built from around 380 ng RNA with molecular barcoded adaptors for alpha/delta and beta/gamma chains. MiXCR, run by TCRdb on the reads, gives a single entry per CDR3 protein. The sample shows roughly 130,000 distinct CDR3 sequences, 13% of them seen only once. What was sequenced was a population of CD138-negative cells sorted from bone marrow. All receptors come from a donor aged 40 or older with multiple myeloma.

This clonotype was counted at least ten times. CDR3 sequence: CASSEAGGTDTQYF. The CDR3 DNA reads TGCGCCAGCAGTGAAGCAGGCGGCACAGATACGCAGTATTTT. The chain links TRBV10-1 to TRBJ2-3; D gene ambiguous. The germline CDR1 and CDR2 sequences are WNHNN and SYGVQD (reference sequence). V was clipped by 3 bases and J by 1 base, with 8 bases between them. The length of the CDR3 is 14 residues.

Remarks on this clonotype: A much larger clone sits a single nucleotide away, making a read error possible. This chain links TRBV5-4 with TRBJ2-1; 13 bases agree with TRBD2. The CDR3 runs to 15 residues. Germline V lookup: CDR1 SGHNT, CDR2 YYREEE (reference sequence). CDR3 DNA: TGTGCCAGCAGCCCCTGGACTAGCGGGAGAGGTGAGCAGTTGTTC. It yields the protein CASSPWTSGRGEQLF.

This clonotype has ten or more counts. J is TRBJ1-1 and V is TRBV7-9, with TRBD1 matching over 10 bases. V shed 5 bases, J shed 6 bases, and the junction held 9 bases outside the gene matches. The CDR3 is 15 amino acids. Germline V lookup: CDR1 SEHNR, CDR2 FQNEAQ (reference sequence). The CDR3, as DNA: TGTGCCAGCAGCCTATGGACAGGGGGAGGGCCTGAAGCTTTCTTT. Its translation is CASSLWTGGGPEAFF.

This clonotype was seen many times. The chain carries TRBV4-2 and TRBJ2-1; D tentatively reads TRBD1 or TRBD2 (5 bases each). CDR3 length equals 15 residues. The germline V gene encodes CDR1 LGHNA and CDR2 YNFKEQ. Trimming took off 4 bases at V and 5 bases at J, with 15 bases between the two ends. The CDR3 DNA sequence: TGTGCCAGCAGCCCGTGGGGCCTGGGGGACAATGAGCAGTTCTTC. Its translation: CASSPWGLGDNEQFF.

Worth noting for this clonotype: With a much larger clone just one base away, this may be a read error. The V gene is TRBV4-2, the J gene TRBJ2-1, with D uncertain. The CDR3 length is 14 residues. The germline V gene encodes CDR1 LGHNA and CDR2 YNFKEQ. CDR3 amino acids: CASSDGRSYNGQFF. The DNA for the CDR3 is TGTGCCAGCAGCGACGGGCGTTCCTACAATGGGCAGTTCTTC.

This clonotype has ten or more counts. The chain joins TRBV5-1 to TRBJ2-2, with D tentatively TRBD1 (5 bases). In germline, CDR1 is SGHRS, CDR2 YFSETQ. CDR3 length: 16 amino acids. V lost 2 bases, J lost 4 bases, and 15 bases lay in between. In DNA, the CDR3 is TGCGCCAGCAGCTTTGGGCCAGGGCTTTCCACCGGGGAGCTGTTTTTT. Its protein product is CASSFGPGLSTGELFF.

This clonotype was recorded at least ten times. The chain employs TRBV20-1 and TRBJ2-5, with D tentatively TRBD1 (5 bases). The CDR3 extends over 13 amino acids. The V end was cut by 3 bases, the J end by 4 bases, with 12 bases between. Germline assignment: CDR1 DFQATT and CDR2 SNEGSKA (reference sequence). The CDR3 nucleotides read TGCAGTGCTAGGTTGGGGCATATAGAGACCCAGTACTTC. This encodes CSARLGHIETQYF.

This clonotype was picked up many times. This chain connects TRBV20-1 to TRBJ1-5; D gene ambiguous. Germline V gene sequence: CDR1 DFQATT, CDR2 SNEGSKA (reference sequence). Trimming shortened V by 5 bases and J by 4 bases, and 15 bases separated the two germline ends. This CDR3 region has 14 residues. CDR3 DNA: TGCAGTGCTCTACCGACCAGCCAAAATCAGCCCCAGCATTTT. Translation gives CSALPTSQNQPQHF.

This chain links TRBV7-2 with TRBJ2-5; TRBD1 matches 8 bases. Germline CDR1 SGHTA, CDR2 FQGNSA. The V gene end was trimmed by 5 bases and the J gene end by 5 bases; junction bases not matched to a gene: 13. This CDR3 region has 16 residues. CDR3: CASSRGPGQVGETQYF. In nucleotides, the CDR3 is TGTGCCAGCAGCCGGGGACCGGGACAGGTTGGTGAGACCCAGTACTTC.

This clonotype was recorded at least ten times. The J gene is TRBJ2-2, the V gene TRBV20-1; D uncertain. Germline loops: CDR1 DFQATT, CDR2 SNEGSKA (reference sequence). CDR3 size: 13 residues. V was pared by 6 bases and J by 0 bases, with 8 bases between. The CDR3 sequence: CSAKTPNTGELFF. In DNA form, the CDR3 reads TGCAGTGCAAAGACACCGAACACCGGGGAGCTGTTTTTT.

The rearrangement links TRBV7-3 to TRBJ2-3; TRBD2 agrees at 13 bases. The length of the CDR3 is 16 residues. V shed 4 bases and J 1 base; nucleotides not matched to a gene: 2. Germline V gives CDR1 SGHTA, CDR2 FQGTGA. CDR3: CASSSGTSGGTDTQYF. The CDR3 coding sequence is TGTGCCAGCAGCTCTGGGACTAGCGGGGGCACAGATACGCAGTATTTT. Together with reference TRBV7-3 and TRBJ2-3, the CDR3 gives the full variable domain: GAGVSQTPSNKVTEKGKYVELRCDPISGHTALYWYRQSLGQGPEFLIYFQGTGAADDSGLPNDRFFAVRPEGSVSTLKIQRTERGDSAVYLCASSSGTSGGTDTQYFGPGTRLTVL.

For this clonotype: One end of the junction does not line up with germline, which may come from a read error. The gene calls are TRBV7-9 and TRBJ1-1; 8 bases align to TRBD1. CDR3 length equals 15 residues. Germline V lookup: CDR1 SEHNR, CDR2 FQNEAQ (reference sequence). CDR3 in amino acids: CASGLGTGLNTEAFF. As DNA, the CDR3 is TGTGCCAGCGGCTTAGGGACAGGATTGAACACTGAAGCTTTCTTT.

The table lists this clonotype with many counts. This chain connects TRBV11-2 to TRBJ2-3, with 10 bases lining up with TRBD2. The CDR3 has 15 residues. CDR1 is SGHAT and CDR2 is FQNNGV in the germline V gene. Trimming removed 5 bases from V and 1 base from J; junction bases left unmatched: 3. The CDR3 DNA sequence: TGTGCCAGCAGCAAAGGGACTAGCGGCACAGATACGCAGTATTTT. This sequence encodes CASSKGTSGTDTQYF.

CDR3 coding DNA: TGTGCCAGCTCATCGATGGGGCAGGGCTACAATGAGCAGTTCTTC. Protein: CASSSMGQGYNEQFF. This rearrangement joins TRBV18 to TRBJ2-1; weak D call: TRBD1 (5 bases). The CDR3 contains 15 residues. Germline values: CDR1 KGHSH, CDR2 LQKENI. V dropped 5 bases and J dropped 3 bases, with 14 bases sitting between them.

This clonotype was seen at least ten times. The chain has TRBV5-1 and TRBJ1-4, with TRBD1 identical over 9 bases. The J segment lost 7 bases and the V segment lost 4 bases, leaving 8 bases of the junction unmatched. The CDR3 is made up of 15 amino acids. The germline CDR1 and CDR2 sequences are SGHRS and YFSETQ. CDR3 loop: CASSTRTGEGEKLFF. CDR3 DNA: TGCGCCAGCAGCACCCGGACAGGGGAAGGTGAAAAACTGTTTTTT.

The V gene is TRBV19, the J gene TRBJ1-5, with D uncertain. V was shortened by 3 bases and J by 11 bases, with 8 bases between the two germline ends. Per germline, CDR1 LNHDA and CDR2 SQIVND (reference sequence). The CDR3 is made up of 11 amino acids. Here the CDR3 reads CASSIGQTQHF. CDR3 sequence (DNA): TGTGCCAGTAGTATCGGTCAAACCCAGCATTTT.

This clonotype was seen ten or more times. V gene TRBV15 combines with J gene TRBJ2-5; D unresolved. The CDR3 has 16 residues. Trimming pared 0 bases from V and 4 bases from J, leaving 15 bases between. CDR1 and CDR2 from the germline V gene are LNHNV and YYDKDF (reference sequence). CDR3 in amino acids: CATSRDSWQMGETQYF. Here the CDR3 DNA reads TGTGCCACCAGCAGAGACAGCTGGCAGATGGGAGAGACCCAGTACTTC.

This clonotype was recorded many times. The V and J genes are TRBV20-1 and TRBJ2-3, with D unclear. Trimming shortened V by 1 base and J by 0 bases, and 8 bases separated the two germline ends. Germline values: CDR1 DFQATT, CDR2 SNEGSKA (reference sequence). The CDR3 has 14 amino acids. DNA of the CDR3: TGCAGTGCTAGAGTGTCGCTGAGCACAGATACGCAGTATTTT. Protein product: CSARVSLSTDTQYF.

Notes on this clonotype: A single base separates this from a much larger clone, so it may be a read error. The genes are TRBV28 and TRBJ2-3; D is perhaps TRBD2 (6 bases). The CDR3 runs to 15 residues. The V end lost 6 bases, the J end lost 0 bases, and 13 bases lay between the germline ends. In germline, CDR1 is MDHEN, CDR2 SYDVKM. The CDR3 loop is CASSRRDCSTDTQYF. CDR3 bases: TGTGCCAGCAGCCGGCGGGACTGTAGCACAGATACGCAGTATTTT.

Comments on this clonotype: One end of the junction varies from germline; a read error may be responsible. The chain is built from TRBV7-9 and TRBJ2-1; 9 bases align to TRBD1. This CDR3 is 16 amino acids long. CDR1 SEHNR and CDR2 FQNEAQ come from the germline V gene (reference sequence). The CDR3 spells CASGARTGETYSEQFF. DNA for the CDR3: TGTGCCAGCGGCGCCAGGACAGGGGAAACCTACAGTGAGCAGTTCTTC.

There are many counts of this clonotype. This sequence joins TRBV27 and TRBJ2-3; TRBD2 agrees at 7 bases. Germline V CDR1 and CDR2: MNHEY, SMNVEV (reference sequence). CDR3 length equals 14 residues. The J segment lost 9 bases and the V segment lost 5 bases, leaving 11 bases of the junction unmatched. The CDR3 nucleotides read TGTGCCAGCAGTCCGACTCGACTAGCTGCCACGCAGTATTTT. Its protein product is CASSPTRLAATQYF.